This T cell receptor beta chain was captured by sequencing in a study of blood T cell repertoires in COVID-19 (dated by TCRdb to 2018 to 2021). With respect to the entire study: Samples from collaborators originated in the United States, Italy and Spain and spanned both the acute and convalescent phases of COVID-19. The material from the prospective study consisted of cDNA or gDNA derived from T cells, B-cell-depleted T cells, or PBMCs. The dataset comprised deeply sampled blood TCRbeta repertoires from subjects exposed to, actively infected with, or recovered from COVID-19. Where available, HLA class I and class II types were obtained from metadata supplied by the sample provider rather than from assay-based typing. The sample metadata nearly always contained a de-identified subject ID, COVID-19 status, age in years and sex. The samples were drawn from the first 160 participants of the ongoing ImmuneRACE study and from under 1,500 subjects provided by 6 global collaborators. The repertoires were released in a freely available public database meant as a resource for research on the immune response to SARS-CoV-2. The study at large found these results: The amount of clinical and demographic metadata varied by source and participant and was provided uncurated.

Worth noting for this clone: Its specific antigen is unknown. The record has no base qualities; no much larger clone is one base away.

TCRbeta CDR3 regions were amplified from genomic DNA by means of the immunoSEQ Assay, a bias-controlled multiplex PCR. The original methods were these. The number of nucleated cells in each sample was estimated by amplification of reference gene primers within the assay. To quantify the absolute abundance of each unique TCRbeta CDR3 rearrangement, sequence reads were collapsed and filtered. For each sample, productive Simpson clonality was calculated as the square root of Simpson's diversity index over productive rearrangements. Held by TCRdb, this immuneACCESS table contains in-frame sequences only and omits some clones. Under half of the omission traces to an unresolved V gene where checked; the cause of the rest is unknown. The V and J calls and clone size were taken over from that table, and D and trimming were inferred from the DNA. Here the sample has 85,000 to 110,000 clones; over 75% occur a single time. The ten largest clonotypes hold about an eighth of the sample.

From a lookup of the germline V gene, CDR1 and CDR2 are MNHEY and SVGAGI. Spanning cysteine to phenylalanine, the CDR3 consists of 14 amino acids. The retained sequence is limited to the CDR3, 42 bases, with the frame set at the first base. Trimming costs V 0 bases and J 6 bases, and their ends lie 9 bases apart. The collaborating institutions used their own protocols to collect whole blood in K2EDTA tubes. For TCRbeta analysis, collaborator samples were shipped as frozen whole blood, as isolated PBMCs, or as DNA extracted from either sample type. Here the chain combines TRBV6-5 and TRBJ1-5, with the D gene uncertain. The sequence derives from a human donor in a cohort sampled during active or convalescent COVID-19. The material sequenced was peripheral blood. CDR3 region: CASSYSLFSQPQHF. The nucleotide sequence is given as TGTGCCAGCAGTTACTCACTTTTTAGTCAGCCCCAGCATTTT.